The rows below give T cell receptor beta chains drawn from one sample of a study of blood T cell repertoires in COVID-19. Some clones are missing from TCRdb's copy, which holds only in-frame ones; the method was immunoSEQ multiplex PCR. The sample has roughly 220,000 clones, roughly four fifths seen once; the top ten hold 7.5%. What was sequenced was peripheral blood. These receptor sequences come from a woman older than 75 with COVID-19, enrolled during active disease. Both conserved end residues are part of each CDR3. The D gene is left open where the match is weak. Where a row states a size, it is once, few, many or the class of an expanded clone; other rows omit it.

>TRBV7-2|-|TRBJ1-5|-
TGTGCCAGCAGCAGAGTTGGGGGCAATCGGCCCCAGCATTTT
CASSRVGGNRPQHF
>TRBV18|-|TRBJ1-1|-
TGTGCCAGCTCACCGGCAGGGCTGGTCACTGAAGCTTTCTTT
CASSPAGLVTEAFF
>TRBV30|-|TRBJ2-1|TRBD2
TGTGCCTGGAGGGTGAGTAGCGGGGGCTACAATGAGCAGTTCTTC
CAWRVSSGGYNEQFF
>TRBV7-8|-|TRBJ1-5|-
TGTGCCAGCAGCCAAGGGGTCCGCAATCAGCCCCAGCATTTT
CASSQGVRNQPQHF
>TRBV5-1|-|TRBJ2-2|-
TGCGCCAGCAGCCCCCTCCAGGGGAGGGAGCTGTTTTTT
CASSPLQGRELFF
>TRBV18|-|TRBJ1-4|TRBD1
TGTGCCAGCTCACTTGTGGCGGGACAGTCTAATGAAAAACTGTTTTTT
CASSLVAGQSNEKLFF
>TRBV30|-|TRBJ1-6|TRBD1
TGTGCCTGGACTAACGCGGGGACAGGGGCTTCCAATTCACCCCTCCACTTT
CAWTNAGTGASNSPLHF
>TRBV7-9|-|TRBJ2-5|TRBD1
TGTGCCAGCAGCTTGTCCCGGGACAGGGGAAAAGAGACCCAGTACTTC
CASSLSRDRGKETQYF
>TRBV30|-|TRBJ1-3|-
TGTGCCTGGACGGGGTACACCGTCGGAAACACCATATATTTT
CAWTGYTVGNTIYF
>TRBV10-3|-|TRBJ1-2|-
TGTGCCATCAGTGACTGGGGGGATGGCTACACCTTC
CAISDWGDGYTF
>TRBV13|-|TRBJ1-2|TRBD1
TGTGCCAGCAGCCTGAGGGACAGGGGTAACTATGGCTACACCTTC
CASSLRDRGNYGYTF
>TRBV28|-|TRBJ1-5|-
TGTGCCAGCAGCCCTACGGGGAGAGGTCAGCCCCAGCATTTT
CASSPTGRGQPQHF
>TRBV19|-|TRBJ1-5|-
TGTGCCAGTAGTATGGGCAACAATCAGCCCCAGCATTTT
CASSMGNNQPQHF
>TRBV9|-|TRBJ1-5|-
TGTGCCAGCTCTCGGGGATCCAATCAGCCCCAGCATTTT
CASSRGSNQPQHF
>TRBV2|-|TRBJ1-1|TRBD1
TGTGCCAGCAGGGAACAGGGGGCTGCGAACACTGAAGCTTTCTTT
CASREQGAANTEAFF
>TRBV7-9|-|TRBJ1-2|-
TGTGCCAGCAGCTTCGACAGGACGATTAACTATGGCTACACCTTC
CASSFDRTINYGYTF
>TRBV18|-|TRBJ1-6|-
TGTGCCAGCTCAGAGTCGAGGGTAGAGGCCCTTTCACCCCTCCACTTT
CASSESRVEALSPLHF
>TRBV28|-|TRBJ1-5|-
TGTGCCAGCAGTTTGAAGGGGGATAGCAATCAGCCCCAGCATTTT
CASSLKGDSNQPQHF
>TRBV5-1|-|TRBJ1-1|-
TGCGCCAGCAGCACTATCACAGGTGACAGAACTGAAGCTTTCTTT
CASSTITGDRTEAFF
>TRBV5-1|-|TRBJ1-1|-
TGCGCCAGCAGCTTAGGGGTTGTCAACACTGAAGCTTTCTTT
CASSLGVVNTEAFF
>TRBV5-4|once|TRBJ1-5|TRBD1
TGTGCCAGCAGCCGCGACAGGGGGCGAGATCAGCCCCAGCATTTT
CASSRDRGRDQPQHF
>TRBV18|once|TRBJ2-3|TRBD2
TGTGCCAGCTCGCGAACTAGCGGACAAAGCACAGATACGCAGTATTTT
CASSRTSGQSTDTQYF
>TRBV5-4|-|TRBJ1-6|-
TGTGCCAGCAGCTTAGGTCCACGGGCCTATAATTCACCCCTCCACTTT
CASSLGPRAYNSPLHF
>TRBV4-3|-|TRBJ2-2|TRBD2
TGCGCCAGCAGCCAAGATCCGGGACTAAACACCGGGGAGCTGTTTTTT
CASSQDPGLNTGELFF
>TRBV6-2/TRBV6-3|-|TRBJ1-1|-
TGTGCCAGCAGCGACGGACATAGGAAAGCTTTCTTT
CASSDGHRKAFF
>TRBV6-2/TRBV6-3|-|TRBJ2-2|-
TGTGCCAGCAGTTACTCCGGGACTCCCAGAGGCGCCGGGGAGCTGTTTTTT
CASSYSGTPRGAGELFF
>TRBV6-5|-|TRBJ2-2|TRBD1
TGTGCCAGCAGTTACGACAGGGTTCGCACCGGGGAGCTGTTTTTT
CASSYDRVRTGELFF
>TRBV19|few|TRBJ1-5|-
TGTGCCAGTAAGCCGGAGGGAGGCCGTAGCAATCAGCCCCAGCATTTT
CASKPEGGRSNQPQHF
>TRBV7-2|few|TRBJ2-2|-
TGTGCCAGCAGCCCCTTTCGTATCGCGAACACCGGGGAGCTGTTTTTT
CASSPFRIANTGELFF
>TRBV18|-|TRBJ2-6|TRBD2
TGTGCCAGCTCACCAGGCGGGGGGCACTCTGGGGCCAACGTCCTGACTTTC
CASSPGGGHSGANVLTF
>TRBV7-7|-|TRBJ2-7|-
TGTGCTAGCAGCCCGTCTCCCTCCTACGAGCAGTACTTC
CASSPSPSYEQYF
>TRBV5-1|-|TRBJ1-4|-
TGCGCCAGCAGCTTGGCGGCAACTAATGAAAAACTGTTTTTT
CASSLAATNEKLFF
>TRBV6-1|-|TRBJ1-5|-
TGTGCCAGCAGTGAATGGCAGAGGGGCAATCAGCCCCAGCATTTT
CASSEWQRGNQPQHF
>TRBV6-2/TRBV6-3|many|TRBJ2-7|TRBD1
TGTGCCAGCAGCCCCCGACAGGGGGGCTCCTACGAGCAGTACTTC
CASSPRQGGSYEQYF
>TRBV18|once|TRBJ1-3|-
TGTGCCAGCTCCCCAGCCGGCTCTGGAAACACCATATATTTT
CASSPAGSGNTIYF
>TRBV5-4|-|TRBJ2-5|TRBD1
TGTGCCAGCAGCTGGCGGGACAGGGGGCGGGAGACCCAGTACTTC
CASSWRDRGRETQYF
>TRBV10-3|-|TRBJ2-5|-
TGTGCCTCCCGGGCGACGGGGTCTGAGGAGACCCAGTACTTC
CASRATGSEETQYF
>TRBV7-9|-|TRBJ2-1|-
TGTGCCAGCAGCGGTTACGGGGGTTCCTACAATGAGCAGTTCTTC
CASSGYGGSYNEQFF
>TRBV5-1|-|TRBJ2-1|TRBD2
TGCGCCAGCAGCCTTCTAGGGACTAGCAGTAATGAGCAGTTCTTC
CASSLLGTSSNEQFF
>TRBV4-1|-|TRBJ1-1|-
TGCGCCAGCAGCCTACAGATTTACACTGAAGCTTTCTTT
CASSLQIYTEAFF
>TRBV19|-|TRBJ1-1|-
TGTGCCAGTTCAGGGCTCGCTGAAGCTTTCTTT
CASSGLAEAFF
>TRBV11-3|-|TRBJ2-1|TRBD2
TGTGCCAGCAGCCCCCGAGGTAGCGGGTACAATGAGCAGTTCTTC
CASSPRGSGYNEQFF
>TRBV30|-|TRBJ2-3|-
TGTGCCTGGAGTTCCCCCTTTCCGGGAAAAGATACGCAGTATTTT
CAWSSPFPGKDTQYF
>TRBV18|-|TRBJ2-7|TRBD2
TGTGCCAGCTCACCCTCCGGGACTAGCGGGTACTACGAGCAGTACTTC
CASSPSGTSGYYEQYF
>TRBV12-3/TRBV12-4|-|TRBJ2-1|-
TGTGCCAGCAGTATACAAAATGAGCAGTTCTTC
CASSIQNEQFF
>TRBV9|once|TRBJ1-2|-
TGTGCCAGCAGCGTAGGAGGGTCACAGTATGGCTACACCTTC
CASSVGGSQYGYTF
>TRBV4-2|few|TRBJ1-6|-
TGTGCCAGCAGCCAAGATAGCGAGGGTTCACCCCTCCACTTT
CASSQDSEGSPLHF
>TRBV3-1/TRBV3-2|-|TRBJ2-3|-
TGTGCCAGCAGCCTTCTACCCGGAGATACGCAGTATTTT
CASSLLPGDTQYF
>TRBV29-1|-|TRBJ2-5|TRBD2
TGCAGCGTCGAACGACTAGCGGGGGGCTTCCAAGAGACCCAGTACTTC
CSVERLAGGFQETQYF
>TRBV29-1|-|TRBJ2-7|TRBD1
TGCAGCGTTGAGAAAGGGACAGGGAAGTACGAGCAGTACTTC
CSVEKGTGKYEQYF
>TRBV28|-|TRBJ2-1|-
TGTGCCAGCAGTTTAGGGCGGGACTATGAGCAGTTCTTC
CASSLGRDYEQFF
>TRBV7-3|-|TRBJ2-1|TRBD2
TGTGCCAGCAGCCCCCAAAGTTTAGCGGGTATGAATGAGCAGTTCTTC
CASSPQSLAGMNEQFF